The next 8 T cell receptor beta chains were all read from a single sample in a study of T cell responses to AZD1222 COVID-19 vaccine. Libraries were prepared by immunoSEQ multiplex PCR; TCRdb keeps only in-frame clonotypes and omits some of them. This table holds approximately 110,000 clones, roughly 87% found once. The specimen comprised peripheral blood, sampled on day 0 of AZD1222 vaccination. The receptors here all came from an adult in good health.

This clone came up a few times. The rearrangement links TRBV21-1 to TRBJ1-3. TRBV21-1 represents a pseudogene. This CDR3 comprises 18 residues. CDR3 protein: CASSLKNRRGGPGNTIYF. As DNA, the CDR3 is TGTGCCAGCAGCCTCAAAAATAGGAGAGGGGGGCCTGGAAACACCATATATTTT.

The CDR3: CASSRSAEETQYF. In DNA form, the CDR3 reads TGTGCCAGCTCAAGATCAGCGGAAGAGACCCAGTACTTC. The chain links TRBV18 to TRBJ2-5, with D perhaps matching TRBD2 (5 bases). V lost 5 bases to trimming and J lost 3 bases, with 10 bases between them. The CDR3 extends over 13 amino acids. The V gene's germline CDR1 is KGHSH and CDR2 LQKENI.

This chain connects TRBV28 to TRBJ1-1, with a possible D match to TRBD1 (6 bases). The CDR3 runs to 14 residues. The V gene's germline CDR1 is MDHEN and CDR2 SYDVKM. V lost 6 bases to trimming and J lost 1 base, with 12 bases between them. The CDR3 reads CASREPRGNTEAFF. The CDR3 DNA follows: TGTGCCAGCAGAGAACCCAGGGGGAACACTGAAGCTTTCTTT.

This rearrangement joins TRBV6-6 to TRBJ2-2; D is ambiguous. CDR3 size: 15 residues. Germline CDR1 and CDR2: MNHNY and SVGAGI (reference sequence). Trimming removed 7 bases from V and 6 bases from J, with 18 bases in between. The CDR3 loop reads CASTLPPPGAGELFF. The DNA of the CDR3 is TGTGCCAGCACCCTCCCTCCTCCGGGCGCCGGGGAGCTGTTTTTT.

The J gene is TRBJ2-1, the V gene TRBV11-3; D is unclear. The CDR3 extends over 16 amino acids. The V gene lost 1 base and the J gene lost 8 bases, with 18 bases spanning the gap. The germline V gene has CDR1 SGHNT and CDR2 YENEEA. CDR3 in amino acids: CASSLGKAIGRDEQFF. The DNA of the CDR3 is TGTGCCAGCAGCTTAGGGAAAGCTATTGGGCGTGATGAGCAGTTCTTC.

The chain uses TRBV27 and TRBJ2-2; TRBD2 might be the D (6 bases). With 1 base removed from V and 2 bases from J, the gap between germline ends came to 11 bases. There are 16 residues in the CDR3. Germline V CDR1 and CDR2: MNHEY, SMNVEV (reference sequence). The CDR3 region has the DNA TGTGCCAGCAGTTTATTTGGCGGGGTAAACACCGGGGAGCTGTTTTTT. It specifies CASSLFGGVNTGELFF.

As DNA, the CDR3 is TGTGCCAGCAGTTTCCAGGACTACGAGCAGTACTTC. Protein product: CASSFQDYEQYF. The genes are TRBV6-2 or TRBV6-3 and TRBJ2-7; D gene unclear. The germline V gene has CDR1 MNHEY and CDR2 SVGEGT. V lost 4 bases and J 3 bases, leaving 7 bases between the germline ends. This CDR3 has 12 amino acids.

V is TRBV7-2 and J is TRBJ2-2; weak D call: TRBD2 (5 bases). Germline CDR1 and CDR2: SGHTA and FQGNSA. V was trimmed by 4 bases and J by 3 bases, leaving 21 bases between them. The CDR3 runs to 18 residues. CDR3 in DNA: TGTGCCAGCAGCTCCCACCCGGGAAGGACTTCTTACACCGGGGAGCTGTTTTTT. Translated: CASSSHPGRTSYTGELFF.